One and the same sample provided the 26 T cell receptor beta chains below, sequenced in a study of graft-versus-host responses after intestinal transplantation. Sequencing was performed with immunoSEQ multiplex PCR; in TCRdb, only in-frame clones are kept and a portion is missing. The data hold tens of thousands of clones, with approximately 94% observed a single time. The antigens for these receptors are not known. The input for sequencing was unstimulated CD4+ T cells sorted from spleen or lymph node cells, taken before transplant. The origin of the receptors is a human donor who was the organ donor for an intestinal transplant.

The chain couples TRBV6-6 to TRBJ2-5; 8 bases line up with TRBD1. Germline CDR1 reads MNHNY; CDR2 reads SVGAGI (reference sequence). The V and J ends lost 7 bases and 4 bases, in that order; junction bases with no gene match: 14. The CDR3 contains 16 residues. In DNA, the CDR3 is TGTGCCAGCACTTTTAGGAGACAGGGGTTGTTAGAGACCCAGTACTTC. It yields the protein CASTFRRQGLLETQYF.

A single count supports this clone. The chain recombines TRBV7-6 with TRBJ1-6, with 7 bases identical to TRBD1. The CDR3 has 14 amino acids. V gave up 4 bases and J gave up 7 bases; unmatched junction bases: 4. Germline V CDR1 and CDR2: SGHVS, FNYEAQ. For the CDR3, the DNA is TGTGCCAGCAGCTCCCGGGACAGAAATTCACCCCTCCACTTT. It specifies CASSSRDRNSPLHF.

CDR3 DNA sequence: TGTGCCAGCAGCCTCGGCCCGTGGACTGAAGCTTTCTTT. The encoded protein is CASSLGPWTEAFF. V usage is TRBV7-8 and J usage is TRBJ1-1; no definite D call. Germline V CDR1 and CDR2: SGHVS, FQNEAQ. The CDR3 is 13 residues long. The V end lost 5 bases, the J end lost 5 bases, and 12 bases lay between the germline ends.

V is TRBV28 and J is TRBJ1-2, with no clear D. Trimming removed 2 bases from V and 7 bases from J, with 11 bases in between. The CDR3 runs to 13 residues. The germline V gene encodes CDR1 MDHEN and CDR2 SYDVKM. The CDR3: CASSLSVAVGYTF. CDR3 coding DNA: TGTGCCAGCAGTTTAAGTGTGGCGGTTGGCTACACCTTC.

This clone was picked up one time. CDR3 in amino acids: CASSLGGGSIGYTF. The CDR3, as DNA: TGCGCCAGCAGCTTGGGCGGGGGCTCGATAGGCTACACCTTC. V and J are TRBV5-1 and TRBJ1-2; D possibly corresponds to TRBD1 (6 bases). Trimming stripped 0 bases from V and 8 bases from J, with 14 bases between. Per the germline V gene, CDR1 is SGHRS and CDR2 is YFSETQ. The CDR3 consists of 14 residues.

The chain carries TRBV19 and TRBJ1-1; D remains ambiguous. CDR1 LNHDA and CDR2 SQIVND come from the germline V gene (reference sequence). The V end lost 5 bases, the J end lost 0 bases, and 7 bases lay between the germline ends. The CDR3 has 13 amino acids. The CDR3, as DNA: TGTGCCAGTAGTTGGGGTATGAACACTGAAGCTTTCTTT. This encodes CASSWGMNTEAFF. Using reference TRBV19 and TRBJ1-1 for the parts outside the CDR3, the full variable domain is DGGITQSPKYLFRKEGQNVTLSCEQNLNHDAMYWYRQDPGQGLRLIYYSQIVNDFQKGDIAEGYSVSREKKESFPLTVTSAQKNPTAFYLCASSWGMNTEAFFGQGTRLTVV.

Only one count was recorded for this clone. V and J are TRBV5-1 and TRBJ1-1; 11 positions agree with TRBD1. The CDR3 consists of 14 residues. The junction had 6 bases not matched to a gene; V was cut back by 4 bases and J by 7 bases. Germline V gene lookup returns CDR1 SGHRS and CDR2 YFSETQ. In DNA, the CDR3 is TGCGCCAGCAGCGACGGACAGGGGGCCAGTGAAGCTTTCTTT. The encoded protein is CASSDGQGASEAFF. The complete variable domain, with remaining parts taken from reference TRBV5-1 and TRBJ1-1, reads KAGVTQTPRYLIKTRGQQVTLSCSPISGHRSVSWYQQTPGQGLQFLFEYFSETQRNKGNFPGRFSGRQFSNSRSEMNVSTLELGDSALYLCASSDGQGASEAFFGQGTRLTVV.

J is TRBJ2-3 and V is TRBV6-6; tentative D call: TRBD1 (5 bases). Trimming removed 4 bases from V and 3 bases from J, with 8 bases in between. In germline, CDR1 is MNHNY, CDR2 SVGAGI (reference sequence). This CDR3 has 13 amino acids. CDR3 in amino acids: CASSLWTTDTQYF. In nucleotides, the CDR3 is TGTGCCAGCAGTTTATGGACAACAGATACGCAGTATTTT.

V and J are TRBV5-1 and TRBJ1-6, with D unresolved. V lost 5 bases, J lost 6 bases, and 15 bases lay in between. Germline V gene lookup returns CDR1 SGHRS and CDR2 YFSETQ. There are 15 residues in the CDR3. CDR3 DNA: TGCGCCAGCAGTCGGGCCCCCCTGCCTAATTCACCCCTCCACTTT. It codes for CASSRAPLPNSPLHF. The full variable domain, its missing parts supplied by reference TRBV5-1 and TRBJ1-6, is KAGVTQTPRYLIKTRGQQVTLSCSPISGHRSVSWYQQTPGQGLQFLFEYFSETQRNKGNFPGRFSGRQFSNSRSEMNVSTLELGDSALYLCASSRAPLPNSPLHFGNGTRLTVT.

The V call is TRBV4-3, the J call TRBJ2-1, with D perhaps matching TRBD2 (5 bases). Germline V gene lookup returns CDR1 LGHNA and CDR2 YSLEER. The CDR3 consists of 14 residues. V was shortened by 1 base and J by 9 bases, with 13 bases between the two germline ends. The CDR3 spells CASSQVSVGSEQFF. The CDR3 DNA follows: TGCGCCAGCAGCCAAGTCTCAGTGGGGAGTGAGCAGTTCTTC.

This clone was seen only a few times. This rearrangement joins TRBV10-3 to TRBJ2-7; 10 bases fit TRBD2. The CDR3 runs 12 residues. Germline lookup yields CDR1 ENHRY and CDR2 SYGVKD. Here the CDR3 DNA reads TGTGGTAGCGGGGGGAGCTCCTACGAGCAGTACTTC. The encoded protein is CGSGGSSYEQYF.

This rearrangement joins TRBV6-1 to TRBJ2-1; D is uncertain. Germline V lookup: CDR1 MNHNS, CDR2 SASEGT. The CDR3 extends over 12 amino acids. V lost 7 bases to trimming and J lost 4 bases, with 8 bases between them. The DNA for the CDR3 is TGTGCCAGCAATGACTTGTACAATGAGCAGTTCTTC. Translating gives CASNDLYNEQFF.

The rearrangement uses TRBV7-2 and TRBJ2-7; 10 bases align to TRBD2. This CDR3 region has 16 residues. The germline V gene has CDR1 SGHTA and CDR2 FQGNSA. V shed 6 bases, J shed 3 bases, and the junction held 11 bases outside the gene matches. Here the CDR3 DNA reads TGTGCCAGCAGGCGTACTAGCGGGGTCGCTCACTACGAGCAGTACTTC. Translation: CASRRTSGVAHYEQYF.

The chain recombines TRBV10-3 with TRBJ2-7, with no clear D. In germline, CDR1 is ENHRY, CDR2 SYGVKD. This CDR3 spans 12 amino acids. Trimming removed 0 bases from V and 3 bases from J, with 3 bases in between. The CDR3 DNA reads as TGTGCCATCAGTGAGTCAAACTACGAGCAGTACTTC. It is translated as CAISESNYEQYF.

This sequence joins TRBV7-8 and TRBJ2-1, with 9 bases lining up with TRBD2. The CDR3 contains 17 residues. Trimming took 5 bases from V and 4 from J; bases not matched to a gene: 12. Germline lookup yields CDR1 SGHVS and CDR2 FQNEAQ. The CDR3 reads CASSLNPRGGPYNEQFF. Here the CDR3 DNA reads TGTGCCAGCAGCCTTAATCCGCGGGGGGGACCGTACAATGAGCAGTTCTTC.

This chain joins TRBV18 and TRBJ1-2; 9 bases align to TRBD1. Germline V gene sequence: CDR1 KGHSH, CDR2 LQKENI. V shed 2 bases and J 5 bases; nucleotides not matched to a gene: 12. The CDR3 is 17 amino acids. The CDR3 region has the DNA TGTGCCAGCTCACCAGTCCCGGGACAGGGAAAAGGATATGGCTACACCTTC. As protein: CASSPVPGQGKGYGYTF.

The rearrangement uses TRBV4-1 and TRBJ2-3, with 13 bases aligning to TRBD2. The CDR3 runs to 19 residues. Trimming at V came to 0 bases and at J to 3 bases, leaving 9 bases not matched to a gene. The germline V gene encodes CDR1 MGHRA and CDR2 YSYEKL. The CDR3 DNA reads as TGCGCCAGCAGCCAAGAACTCCCACCGGGACTAGCGGGGACAGATACGCAGTATTTT. It translates to CASSQELPPGLAGTDTQYF.

This clone was seen a single time. The CDR3 reads CASSFLVSGANVLTF. CDR3 bases: TGTGCCAGCAGCTTTTTAGTTTCTGGGGCCAACGTCCTGACTTTC. The chain joins TRBV5-6 to TRBJ2-6; D not certain. The CDR3 loop spans 15 amino acids. The V end lost 2 bases, the J end lost 1 base, and 7 bases lay between the germline ends. Germline V gene lookup returns CDR1 SGHDT and CDR2 YYEEEE.

This chain connects TRBV7-9 to TRBJ1-1, with TRBD1 identical over 7 bases. Trimming took 3 bases from V and 1 from J; bases not matched to a gene: 2. The CDR3 totals 14 residues. Germline CDR1 reads SEHNR; CDR2 reads FQNEAQ (reference sequence). CDR3 sequence reads: CASSLGQKNTEAFF. CDR3 DNA sequence: TGTGCCAGCAGCTTGGGACAGAAGAACACTGAAGCTTTCTTT.

As regards this clone: Distinct nucleotide sequences in the sample also encode this CDR3. This chain joins TRBV11-3 and TRBJ2-6; 9 bases line up with TRBD1. V gave up 1 base and J gave up 2 bases; unmatched junction bases: 0. CDR3 length: 16 amino acids. The germline gives CDR1 SGHNT, CDR2 YENEEA. CDR3 in amino acids: CASSLGQGAGANVLTF. The CDR3 DNA reads as TGTGCCAGCAGCTTAGGACAGGGGGCTGGGGCCAACGTCCTGACTTTC.

This chain joins TRBV5-1 and TRBJ2-2, with 8 bases fitting TRBD1. CDR3 size: 16 residues. V lost 3 bases and J lost 5; bases outside the gene matches: 9. Germline V CDR1 and CDR2: SGHRS, YFSETQ. This chain's CDR3 is CASSSPQGAWTGELFF. CDR3 bases: TGCGCCAGCAGCTCCCCTCAGGGGGCCTGGACCGGGGAGCTGTTTTTT.

The CDR3 is CASRGGQGETYEQYF. The DNA for the CDR3 is TGTGCCAGTAGGGGCGGACAGGGGGAGACCTACGAGCAGTACTTC. This chain connects TRBV19 to TRBJ2-7, with TRBD1 matching 10 bases. This CDR3 contains 15 residues. Unmatched junction bases numbered 7, after V lost 6 bases and J lost 2 bases. The germline CDR1 and CDR2 sequences are LNHDA and SQIVND (reference sequence).

The rearrangement joins TRBV11-3 to TRBJ1-1, with a tentative D call TRBD1 (6 bases). CDR1 and CDR2 (germline): SGHNT, YENEEA. Trimming pared 3 bases from V and 4 bases from J, leaving 15 bases between. This CDR3 spans 15 amino acids. CDR3 in DNA: TGTGCCAGCAGCTTGAGGGGGATCTTGAGCACTGAAGCTTTCTTT. Protein sequence: CASSLRGILSTEAFF.

V and J are TRBV10-2 and TRBJ2-1, with 14 bases that match TRBD2. CDR1 and CDR2 from the germline V gene are WSHSY and SAAADI. The trim removed 8 bases at V and 1 base at J, leaving 10 bases unmatched. The CDR3 totals 18 residues. In nucleotides, the CDR3 is TGCGCCAGCCGGGGTCCCGGGACTAGCGGGGGATCCTACAATGAGCAGTTCTTC. Translation gives CASRGPGTSGGSYNEQFF.

This clone was detected a few times. The J gene is TRBJ1-3, the V gene TRBV4-1; maybe TRBD1 (6 bases). Germline CDR1 and CDR2: MGHRA and YSYEKL. V lost 6 bases and J lost 4, with 22 bases in between. This CDR3 is built from 17 residues. As DNA, the CDR3 is TGCGCCAGCAGTCCCTACGTACAGGGCGGATCAGGAAACACCATATATTTT. Protein product: CASSPYVQGGSGNTIYF.

The gene calls are TRBV5-1 and TRBJ2-5; 9 positions match TRBD1. Losses at the gene ends were 5 bases for V and 5 bases for J; bases not matched to a gene: 4. The germline V gene has CDR1 SGHRS and CDR2 YFSETQ. This CDR3 has 13 amino acids. The CDR3 here is CASRETGGETQYF. CDR3 bases: TGCGCCAGCAGGGAGACAGGGGGTGAGACCCAGTACTTC.